The 4 T cell receptor beta chains below were found in one sample sequenced in a study of T cell changes during pregnancy in multiple sclerosis (dated by TCRdb to 2018 to 2020). The protocol used for the library was the immunoSEQ multiplex PCR assay. TCRdb obtained this table from immuneACCESS and retained in-frame rearrangements with V and J assigned. These tables miss some clones; where compared with another copy, unresolved V genes account for less than half of the shortfall, and the remainder is unexplained. The sample records around 70,000 clones, approximately 92% of which are singletons. The ten largest account for about 4% of the sample. Material: peripheral blood, obtained after pregnancy. These receptors were obtained from a female donor in good health, enrolled as a control in a pregnancy study.

This clone was counted a single time. This rearrangement joins TRBV7-2 to TRBJ2-7, with D maybe TRBD2 (5 bases). The CDR3 covers 15 residues. The V end lost 0 bases, the J end lost 5 bases, and 14 bases lay between the germline ends. Germline V gives CDR1 SGHTA, CDR2 FQGNSA. CDR3 sequence (DNA): TGTGCCAGCAGCTTAGCGGGAGAGGGAATGAACGAGCAGTACTTC. Its translation is CASSLAGEGMNEQYF.

A word on this clone: The junction departs from germline at one end; a sequencing error may be responsible. The rearrangement links TRBV20-1 to TRBJ1-2; D perhaps matches TRBD1 (5 bases). The CDR3 totals 11 residues. CDR1 DFQATT and CDR2 SNEGSKA come from the germline V gene (reference sequence). The CDR3, as DNA: TGCAGTGCGGGGGGTAACCATGGCTACACCTTC. Translating it yields CSAGGNHGYTF.

This clone showed up just a few times. This chain connects TRBV6-5 to TRBJ1-2, with D uncertain. This CDR3 has 13 residues. Germline loops: CDR1 MNHEY, CDR2 SVGAGI. Trimming left V 4 bases short and J 6 bases short, with 12 bases between. CDR3: CASSSPLRNGYTF. The CDR3 nucleotides are TGTGCCAGCAGTTCGCCCCTGAGGAATGGCTACACCTTC.

Only a few counts were recorded for this clone. The chain carries TRBV6-1 and TRBJ2-7; 9 bases match TRBD1. Losses at the gene ends were 7 bases for V and 4 bases for J; bases not matched to a gene: 8. The CDR3 consists of 14 residues. Germline V gene data show CDR1 as MNHNS and CDR2 as SASEGT. CDR3 sequence (DNA): TGTGCCAGCATTGCTTCGACAGGGGGGTACGAGCAGTACTTC. Its translation: CASIASTGGYEQYF.